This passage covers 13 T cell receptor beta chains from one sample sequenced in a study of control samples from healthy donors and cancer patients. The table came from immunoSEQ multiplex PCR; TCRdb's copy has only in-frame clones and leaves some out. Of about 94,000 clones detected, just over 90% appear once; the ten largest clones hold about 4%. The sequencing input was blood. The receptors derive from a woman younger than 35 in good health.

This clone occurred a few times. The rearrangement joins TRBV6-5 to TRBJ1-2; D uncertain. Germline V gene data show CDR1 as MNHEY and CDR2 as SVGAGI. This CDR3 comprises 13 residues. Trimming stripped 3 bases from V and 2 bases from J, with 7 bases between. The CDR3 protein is CASSYSENYGYTF. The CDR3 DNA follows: TGTGCCAGCAGTTATTCCGAGAACTATGGCTACACCTTC.

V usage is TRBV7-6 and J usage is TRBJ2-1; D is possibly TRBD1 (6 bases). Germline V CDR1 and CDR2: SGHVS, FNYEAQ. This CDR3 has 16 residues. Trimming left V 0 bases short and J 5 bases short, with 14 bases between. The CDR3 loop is CASSLAGQTIHNEQFF. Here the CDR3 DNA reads TGTGCCAGCAGCTTAGCGGGACAAACCATACACAATGAGCAGTTCTTC.

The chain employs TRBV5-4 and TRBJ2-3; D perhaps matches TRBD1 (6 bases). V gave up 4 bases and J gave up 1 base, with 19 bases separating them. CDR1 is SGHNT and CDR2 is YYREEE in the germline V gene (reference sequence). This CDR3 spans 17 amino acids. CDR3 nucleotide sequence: TGTGCCAGCAGCCTAATCCCAGGGGATAAGGGCACAGATACGCAGTATTTT. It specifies CASSLIPGDKGTDTQYF.

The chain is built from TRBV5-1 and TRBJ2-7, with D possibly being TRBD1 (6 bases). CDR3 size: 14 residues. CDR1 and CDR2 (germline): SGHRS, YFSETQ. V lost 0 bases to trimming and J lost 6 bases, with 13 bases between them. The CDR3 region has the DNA TGCGCCAGCAGCTTGGGGGCAGGGGTTGGCGAGCAGTACTTC. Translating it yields CASSLGAGVGEQYF.

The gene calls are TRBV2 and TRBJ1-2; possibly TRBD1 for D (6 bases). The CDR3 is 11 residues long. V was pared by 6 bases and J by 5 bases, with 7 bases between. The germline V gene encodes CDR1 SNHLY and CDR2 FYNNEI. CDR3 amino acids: CASSGQYGYTF. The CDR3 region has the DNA TGTGCCAGCAGCGGACAGTATGGCTACACCTTC.

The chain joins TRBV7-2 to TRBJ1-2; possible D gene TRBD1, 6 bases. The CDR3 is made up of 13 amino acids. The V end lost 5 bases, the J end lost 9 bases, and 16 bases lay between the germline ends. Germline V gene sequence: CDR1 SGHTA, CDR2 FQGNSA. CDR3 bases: TGTGCCAGCAGCCTAGAGACAGGATATAGCTACACCTTC. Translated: CASSLETGYSYTF.

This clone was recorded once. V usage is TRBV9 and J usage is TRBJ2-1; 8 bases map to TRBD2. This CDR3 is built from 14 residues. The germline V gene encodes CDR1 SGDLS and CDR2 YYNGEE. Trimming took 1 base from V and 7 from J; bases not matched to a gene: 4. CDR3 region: CASSVRGGTNEQFF. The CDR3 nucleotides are TGTGCCAGCAGCGTACGGGGGGGCACGAATGAGCAGTTCTTC.

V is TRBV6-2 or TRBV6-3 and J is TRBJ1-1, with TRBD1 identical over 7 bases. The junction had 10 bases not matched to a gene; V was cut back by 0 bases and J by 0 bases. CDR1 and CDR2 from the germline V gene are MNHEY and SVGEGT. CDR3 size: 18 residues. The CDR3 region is CASSYSPSSDRLNTEAFF. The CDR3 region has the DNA TGTGCCAGCAGTTACTCTCCCTCTTCGGACAGGCTGAACACTGAAGCTTTCTTT.

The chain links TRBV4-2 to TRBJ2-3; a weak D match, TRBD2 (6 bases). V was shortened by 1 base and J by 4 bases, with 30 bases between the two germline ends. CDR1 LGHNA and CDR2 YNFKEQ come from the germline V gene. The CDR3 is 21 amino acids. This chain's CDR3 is CASSQVYRAASESGVADTQYF. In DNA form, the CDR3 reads TGTGCCAGCAGCCAAGTTTATAGGGCGGCTAGCGAAAGTGGTGTCGCAGATACGCAGTATTTT.

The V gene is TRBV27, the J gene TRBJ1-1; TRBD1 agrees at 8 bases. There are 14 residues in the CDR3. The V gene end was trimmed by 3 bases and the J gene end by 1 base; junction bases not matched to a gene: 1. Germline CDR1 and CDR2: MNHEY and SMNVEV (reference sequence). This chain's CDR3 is CASSFQGANTEAFF. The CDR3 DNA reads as TGTGCCAGCAGTTTTCAGGGGGCGAACACTGAAGCTTTCTTT.

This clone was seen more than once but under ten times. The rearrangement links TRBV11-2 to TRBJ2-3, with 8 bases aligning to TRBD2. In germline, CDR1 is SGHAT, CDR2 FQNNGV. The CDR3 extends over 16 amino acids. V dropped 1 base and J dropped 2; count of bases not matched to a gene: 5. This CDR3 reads CASSLGLAGFTDTQYF. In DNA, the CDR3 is TGTGCCAGCAGCTTAGGGCTAGCGGGTTTCACAGATACGCAGTATTTT.

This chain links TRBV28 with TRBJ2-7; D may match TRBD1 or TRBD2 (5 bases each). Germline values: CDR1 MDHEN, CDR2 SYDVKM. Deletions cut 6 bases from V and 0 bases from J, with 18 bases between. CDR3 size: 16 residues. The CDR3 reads CASSHRVGVYSYEQYF. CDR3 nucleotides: TGTGCCAGCAGCCACCGAGTGGGGGTCTACTCCTACGAGCAGTACTTC.

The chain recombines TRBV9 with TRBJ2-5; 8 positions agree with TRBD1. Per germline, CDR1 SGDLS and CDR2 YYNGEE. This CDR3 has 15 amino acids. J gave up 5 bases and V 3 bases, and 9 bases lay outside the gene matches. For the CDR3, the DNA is TGTGCCAGCAGCGCCCTGACAGGGGAGGCGGAGACCCAGTACTTC. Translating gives CASSALTGEAETQYF. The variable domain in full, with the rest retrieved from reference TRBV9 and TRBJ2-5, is DSGVTQTPKHLITATGQRVTLRCSPRSGDLSVYWYQQSLDQGLQFLIQYYNGEERAKGNILERFSAQQFPDLHSELNLSSLELGDSALYFCASSALTGEAETQYFGPGTRLLVL.